This entry lists 21 T cell receptor beta chains sequenced from one sample in a study of beta chain features in type 1 diabetes. The sequenced template was cDNA made from the entire isolated RNA. Only in-frame clones appear in the TCRdb table, and some are missing; sequencing was by immunoSEQ multiplex PCR. The sample yields roughly 500,000 clones, 30% seen once. The source material was naive CD4+ T cells from blood. These receptors all stem from a man aged 18-30 years in good health.

This clone was counted only a few times. The chain couples TRBV30 to TRBJ2-3; the match to TRBD1 covers 7 bases. Trimming at V came to 2 bases and at J to 2 bases, leaving 10 bases not matched to a gene. Germline-derived CDR1 and CDR2 are GTSNPN and SVGIG (reference sequence). The CDR3 contains 16 residues. The CDR3 sequence is CAWSTGQAAITDTQYF. DNA for the CDR3: TGTGCCTGGAGTACTGGACAGGCGGCTATCACAGATACGCAGTATTTT.

This chain uses TRBV30 with TRBJ1-3; D remains unclear. In germline, CDR1 is GTSNPN, CDR2 SVGIG (reference sequence). The CDR3 totals 14 residues. Deletions cut 4 bases from V and 4 bases from J, with 14 bases between. The DNA of the CDR3 is TGTGCCTGGACCAAGAAGGGAACGGGAAACACCATATATTTT. This translates into CAWTKKGTGNTIYF.

This chain uses TRBV5-1 with TRBJ2-1; 12 bases line up with TRBD2. The J segment lost 7 bases and the V segment lost 1 base, leaving 9 bases of the junction unmatched. This CDR3 is built from 17 residues. Germline V gene sequence: CDR1 SGHRS, CDR2 YFSETQ. CDR3 region: CASSLMASGRARNEQFF. The CDR3 bases are TGCGCCAGCAGCTTGATGGCTAGCGGGAGGGCCAGGAATGAGCAGTTCTTC.

This clone was counted only a few times. V is TRBV28 and J is TRBJ2-3; D perhaps matches TRBD1 (5 bases). Germline V gives CDR1 MDHEN, CDR2 SYDVKM. The CDR3 runs 14 residues. The V end was cut by 4 bases, the J end by 2 bases, with 10 bases between. The CDR3 region has the DNA TGTGCCAGCAGTTCTACGACAGACACAGATACGCAGTATTTT. This codes for CASSSTTDTDTQYF. The whole variable domain, filled in from reference TRBV28 and TRBJ2-3, reads DVKVTQSSRYLVKRTGEKVFLECVQDMDHENMFWYRQDPGLGLRLIYFSYDVKMKEKGDIPEGYSVSREKKERFSLILESASTNQTSMYLCASSSTTDTDTQYFGPGTRLTVL.

This clone was detected only a few times. This rearrangement joins TRBV9 to TRBJ2-3; 8 bases agree with TRBD2. This CDR3 contains 15 residues. CDR1 and CDR2 from the germline V gene are SGDLS and YYNGEE. The J segment lost 4 bases and the V segment lost 4 bases, leaving 8 bases of the junction unmatched. The CDR3 region has the DNA TGTGCCAGCAGCCGCCCACGGGAGGGCCCAGATACGCAGTATTTT. Its translation is CASSRPREGPDTQYF.

V gene TRBV29-1 combines with J gene TRBJ2-4, with TRBD1 identical over 12 bases. Trimming removed 7 bases from V and 6 bases from J; junction bases left unmatched: 4. Looked up from germline, CDR1 is SQVTM and CDR2 is ANQGSEA. This CDR3 has 13 amino acids. Here the CDR3 reads CSGGQGAGNIQYF. In DNA, the CDR3 is TGCAGCGGGGGACAGGGGGCTGGAAACATTCAGTACTTC.

The rearrangement joins TRBV29-1 to TRBJ2-1; TRBD2 agrees at 13 bases. Germline CDR1 reads SQVTM; CDR2 reads ANQGSEA. This CDR3 comprises 18 residues. Trimming at V came to 1 base and at J to 9 bases, leaving 15 bases not matched to a gene. In DNA form, the CDR3 reads TGCAGCGTTGAAGGATGGGGGACTAGCGGGATCCCGTCCGGTGAGCAGTTCTTC. Translating it yields CSVEGWGTSGIPSGEQFF.

This chain connects TRBV6-6 to TRBJ2-1; D is ambiguous. The germline V gene encodes CDR1 MNHNY and CDR2 SVGAGI (reference sequence). The CDR3 consists of 13 residues. Trimming stripped 0 bases from V and 6 bases from J, with 6 bases between. CDR3 loop: CASSYSIRNEQFF. CDR3 coding DNA: TGTGCCAGCAGTTACTCTATCCGCAATGAGCAGTTCTTC.

This clone was detected a few times. The same CDR3 arises from other DNA sequences in this sample as well. The chain is built from TRBV7-2 and TRBJ2-4, with 8 nucleotides matching TRBD2. The CDR3 runs to 14 residues. Germline CDR1 reads SGHTA; CDR2 reads FQGNSA. V dropped 4 bases and J dropped 4; count of bases not matched to a gene: 3. CDR3 sequence: CASSSGLAKNIQYF. The CDR3 nucleotides are TGTGCCAGCAGCTCTGGACTAGCAAAAAACATTCAGTACTTC.

The CDR3 nucleotides are TGTGCCAGCAGGCATTACCTTGGACAGGGCTACGAGCAGTACTTC. This encodes CASRHYLGQGYEQYF. V gene TRBV7-9 combines with J gene TRBJ2-7; TRBD1 aligns across 8 bases. The CDR3 sequence is 15 residues long. CDR1 and CDR2 from the germline V gene are SEHNR and FQNEAQ (reference sequence). Trimming removed 6 bases from V and 3 bases from J; junction bases left unmatched: 10. The variable domain in full, completed from reference TRBV7-9 and TRBJ2-7, reads DTGVSQNPRHKITKRGQNVTFRCDPISEHNRLYWYRQTLGQGPEFLTYFQNEAQLEKSRLLSDRFSAERPKGSFSTLEIQRTEQGDSAMYLCASRHYLGQGYEQYFGPGTRLTVT.

This clone was observed a handful of times. The J gene is TRBJ2-3, the V gene TRBV5-6; 7 positions match TRBD2. Germline-derived CDR1 and CDR2 are SGHDT and YYEEEE. J gave up 1 base and V 3 bases, and 11 bases lay outside the gene matches. This CDR3 is built from 17 residues. The CDR3 here is CASSSRLSGTRTDTQYF. The DNA of the CDR3 is TGTGCCAGCAGCTCCCGACTCAGCGGGACGCGCACAGATACGCAGTATTTT.

This clone was detected only a few times. The chain is built from TRBV7-9 and TRBJ2-3, with 7 bases aligning to TRBD2. Germline V gene lookup returns CDR1 SEHNR and CDR2 FQNEAQ (reference sequence). After removal of 0 bases from V and 2 bases from J, the junction contained 5 bases not matched to a gene. The CDR3 is 16 amino acids. The CDR3 DNA reads as TGTGCCAGCAGCTTAGCGCTAGCGGACCTCACAGATACGCAGTATTTT. It yields the protein CASSLALADLTDTQYF.

V and J are TRBV29-1 and TRBJ2-5, with D uncertain. V was shortened by 7 bases and J by 4 bases, with 13 bases between the two germline ends. CDR1 is SQVTM and CDR2 is ANQGSEA in the germline V gene. This CDR3 is 12 amino acids long. CDR3 in amino acids: CSAVDRGETQYF. The CDR3 coding sequence is TGCAGCGCCGTGGACCGCGGAGAGACCCAGTACTTC.

This clone has a handful of counts. The rearrangement joins TRBV30 to TRBJ2-7; D gene ambiguous. V was clipped by 0 bases and J by 7 bases, with 16 bases between them. The germline gives CDR1 GTSNPN, CDR2 SVGIG (reference sequence). This CDR3 comprises 14 residues. This CDR3 reads CAWSVSQFYGEQYF. CDR3 bases: TGTGCCTGGAGTGTAAGTCAGTTTTACGGGGAGCAGTACTTC.

The chain carries TRBV6-1 and TRBJ2-5; D remains ambiguous. The CDR3 has 12 amino acids. Germline values: CDR1 MNHNS, CDR2 SASEGT. V gave up 7 bases and J gave up 5 bases, with 11 bases separating them. In DNA, the CDR3 is TGTGCCAGCACGAGACGTGGGGAGACCCAGTACTTC. Translating gives CASTRRGETQYF.

This chain uses TRBV11-2 with TRBJ2-2; no definite D call. This CDR3 comprises 13 residues. Per germline, CDR1 SGHAT and CDR2 FQNNGV. The V gene lost 4 bases and the J gene lost 4 bases, with 7 bases spanning the gap. CDR3 in DNA: TGTGCCAGCAGCTCGCTAGTCACCGGGGAGCTGTTTTTT. Translating gives CASSSLVTGELFF.

The chain couples TRBV5-4 to TRBJ2-5; D is unclear. The V end was cut by 2 bases, the J end by 2 bases, with 10 bases between. Germline V lookup: CDR1 SGHNT, CDR2 YYREEE (reference sequence). The CDR3 totals 14 residues. The CDR3 sequence: CASSFGRLQETQYF. The CDR3 DNA follows: TGTGCCAGCAGCTTCGGGCGGCTGCAAGAGACCCAGTACTTC.

The chain links TRBV30 to TRBJ2-5; D tentatively reads TRBD1 or TRBD2 (5 bases each). This CDR3 has 11 amino acids. Germline assignment: CDR1 GTSNPN and CDR2 SVGIG (reference sequence). Trimming left V 0 bases short and J 6 bases short, with 5 bases between. CDR3 DNA sequence: TGTGCCTGGAGTGTGGGACAGACCCAGTACTTC. Translating it yields CAWSVGQTQYF.

J is TRBJ2-5 and V is TRBV7-2; 9 nucleotides align to TRBD2. The CDR3 covers 15 residues. The trim removed 1 base at V and 5 bases at J, leaving 5 bases unmatched. CDR1 is SGHTA and CDR2 is FQGNSA in the germline V gene. The CDR3 sequence is CASSLVASGTETQYF. The CDR3, as DNA: TGTGCCAGCAGCTTAGTGGCTAGCGGGACGGAGACCCAGTACTTC.

This clone appeared a few times. The V and J genes are TRBV7-2 and TRBJ2-3; 8 bases line up with TRBD2. The trim removed 0 bases at V and 1 base at J, leaving 6 bases unmatched. CDR1 and CDR2 (germline): SGHTA, FQGNSA. This CDR3 comprises 17 residues. The CDR3 DNA reads TGTGCCAGCAGCTTAGCGCAGGCGGGAGGTGGCACAGATACGCAGTATTTT. Its protein is CASSLAQAGGGTDTQYF. The complete variable domain, with remaining parts taken from reference TRBV7-2 and TRBJ2-3, reads GAGVSQSPSNKVTEKGKDVELRCDPISGHTALYWYRQSLGQGLEFLIYFQGNSAPDKSGLPSDRFSAERTGGSVSTLTIQRTQQEDSAVYLCASSLAQAGGGTDTQYFGPGTRLTVL.

The rearrangement uses TRBV30 and TRBJ2-5; D possibly corresponds to TRBD2 (5 bases). The CDR3 has 15 residues. V was cut by 2 bases and J by 2 bases, with 15 bases left in between. The V gene's germline CDR1 is GTSNPN and CDR2 SVGIG (reference sequence). The CDR3 here is CAWSSDPGEQETQYF. The CDR3 DNA reads TGTGCCTGGAGTTCGGATCCCGGGGAGCAAGAGACCCAGTACTTC.